A selection of T cell receptor beta chains follows, all from one sample in a study of blood T cell repertoires in COVID-19. The method was immunoSEQ multiplex PCR; TCRdb's version includes in-frame clones alone and lacks a portion of them. Among about 320,000 clones, 87% were seen once, and the ten largest hold around 10%. The sequencing sample was made of PBMCs or T cells enriched from blood (not recorded which). The receptors were sampled from a woman aged 18-35 years who had recovered from COVID-19. Both conserved end residues are part of each CDR3. D genes are given only for firm matches. The size of a clone is reported for some rows only, either as once, few or many, or as a class for expanded clones.

size	J	V	D	CDR3	DNA
-	TRBJ1-1	TRBV4-3	TRBD1	CASSPGQGTEAFF	TGCGCCAGCAGCCCCGGACAGGGAACTGAAGCTTTCTTT
-	TRBJ1-1	TRBV7-3	-	CASSLGRANTEAFF	TGTGCCAGCAGCTTAGGCAGGGCGAACACTGAAGCTTTCTTT
-	TRBJ1-2	TRBV28	TRBD1	CASSLGGQGGYTF	TGTGCCAGCAGTTTAGGGGGACAGGGTGGCTACACCTTC
-	TRBJ2-5	TRBV7-3	-	CASSLREGETQYF	TGTGCCAGCAGTTTACGAGAGGGAGAGACCCAGTACTTC
-	TRBJ1-2	TRBV4-1	TRBD1	CASSQRDRGSYGYTF	TGCGCCAGCAGCCAAAGGGACAGGGGGTCCTATGGCTACACCTTC
once	TRBJ2-7	TRBV4-1	-	CASSQDPERGEQYF	TGCGCCAGCAGCCAAGATCCGGAACGAGGGGAGCAGTACTTC
-	TRBJ2-3	TRBV2	TRBD2	CASKLAGGTDTQYF	TGTGCCAGCAAACTAGCGGGGGGCACAGATACGCAGTATTTT
-	TRBJ1-2	TRBV7-9	TRBD1	CASSSGTGEGYTF	TGTGCCAGCAGCTCCGGGACAGGAGAGGGCTACACCTTC
few	TRBJ2-1	TRBV3-1/TRBV3-2	TRBD1	CASRPGGANEQFF	TGTGCCAGCAGACCAGGGGGCGCCAATGAGCAGTTCTTC
few	TRBJ2-2	TRBV7-2	-	CASSLEGGNTGELFF	TGTGCCAGCAGCTTAGAGGGAGGTAACACCGGGGAGCTGTTTTTT
-	TRBJ2-7	TRBV2	TRBD1	CASSEARTGGTYEQYF	TGTGCCAGCAGTGAAGCGCGGACAGGGGGCACCTACGAGCAGTACTTC
few	TRBJ2-7	TRBV29-1	-	CSVESAYEQYF	TGCAGCGTTGAATCAGCCTACGAGCAGTACTTC
-	TRBJ1-1	TRBV2	-	CASRVSGAEAFF	TGTGCCAGCAGGGTTTCGGGGGCTGAAGCTTTCTTT
-	TRBJ2-5	TRBV12-3/TRBV12-4	-	CASSLIGAQYF	TGTGCCAGCAGTTTGATCGGGGCCCAGTACTTC
-	TRBJ1-1	TRBV7-9	TRBD1	CASSRGQFTEAFF	TGTGCCAGCAGCCGGGGACAGTTCACTGAAGCTTTCTTT
-	TRBJ1-2	TRBV10-3	-	CAISAGSDLYGYTF	TGTGCCATCAGTGCGGGGTCCGACCTCTATGGCTACACCTTC
-	TRBJ2-5	TRBV4-2	TRBD2	CASSQGGGEETQYF	TGTGCCAGCAGCCAAGGCGGGGGAGAAGAGACCCAGTACTTC
once	TRBJ2-3	TRBV10-3	-	CAIRRDGSTDTQYF	TGTGCCATCAGGCGGGACGGAAGCACAGATACGCAGTATTTT
-	TRBJ2-2	TRBV7-3	TRBD2	CASSRTQTSGNTGELFF	TGTGCCAGCAGCCGAACCCAGACTAGCGGAAACACCGGGGAGCTGTTTTTT
-	TRBJ2-1	TRBV5-6	-	CASSPEGGVSYNEQFF	TGTGCCAGCAGCCCCGAGGGCGGGGTTTCCTACAATGAGCAGTTCTTC
-	TRBJ2-7	TRBV7-9	TRBD2	CASTPGGSYEQYF	TGTGCCAGCACTCCGGGGGGTAGCTACGAGCAGTACTTC
-	TRBJ2-7	TRBV28	TRBD1	CASSQGQAYEQYF	TGTGCCAGCAGTCAGGGACAGGCCTACGAGCAGTACTTC
-	TRBJ1-2	TRBV2	-	CASGDRPGWGYTF	TGTGCCAGCGGAGACAGGCCCGGGTGGGGCTACACCTTC
once	TRBJ2-7	TRBV19	-	CASSMSQGIVDEQYF	TGTGCCAGTAGTATGAGTCAGGGGATCGTCGACGAGCAGTACTTC
-	TRBJ1-5	TRBV30	-	CAWNSGSGQPQHF	TGTGCCTGGAACTCGGGTTCTGGCCAGCCCCAGCATTTT
-	TRBJ2-1	TRBV2	-	CASSELLAVAYNEQFF	TGTGCCAGCAGTGAATTACTTGCGGTGGCCTACAATGAGCAGTTCTTC
few	TRBJ1-1	TRBV14	-	CASSQVRRGTEAFF	TGTGCCAGCAGCCAAGTTCGTCGGGGCACTGAAGCTTTCTTT
-	TRBJ1-2	TRBV4-3	TRBD1	CASSQQGVGPGLYGYTF	TGCGCCAGCAGCCAACAGGGGGTCGGGCCTGGCCTCTATGGCTACACCTTC
once	TRBJ1-5	TRBV7-2	-	CASSYDGGRGGNQPQHF	TGTGCCAGCAGCTATGATGGAGGCAGGGGTGGGAATCAGCCCCAGCATTTT
few	TRBJ1-5	TRBV27	TRBD1	CASSVRDRYQPQHF	TGTGCCAGCAGTGTTAGGGACAGATATCAGCCCCAGCATTTT
-	TRBJ1-1	TRBV28	TRBD1	CASSLMLTGGTNTEAFF	TGTGCCAGCAGTTTAATGCTGACAGGGGGAACCAACACTGAAGCTTTCTTT
-	TRBJ1-5	TRBV2	-	CASSGVGNQPQHF	TGTGCCAGCAGTGGGGTCGGGAATCAGCCCCAGCATTTT
-	TRBJ2-7	TRBV7-9	TRBD2	CASSLGTSGVYEQYF	TGTGCCAGCAGCTTAGGGACTAGCGGTGTCTACGAGCAGTACTTC
-	TRBJ2-1	TRBV29-1	TRBD2	CSVERVRTSGSRNEQFF	TGCAGCGTTGAACGGGTAAGGACTAGCGGGAGTCGCAATGAGCAGTTCTTC
few	TRBJ2-5	TRBV7-3	-	CASSPAGSQETQYF	TGTGCCAGCAGCCCCGCCGGTAGCCAAGAGACCCAGTACTTC
-	TRBJ1-6	TRBV4-3	-	CASSQDTPNSPLHF	TGCGCCAGCAGCCAAGATACACCGAATTCACCCCTCCACTTT
-	TRBJ1-2	TRBV27	TRBD1	CASSPIYLGQVGIGDGYTF	TGTGCCAGCAGTCCCATATACTTGGGACAGGTAGGTATTGGGGATGGCTACACCTTC
-	TRBJ2-2	TRBV25-1	-	CASSPWGRYTGELFF	TGTGCCAGCAGTCCGTGGGGGCGCTACACCGGGGAGCTGTTTTTT
-	TRBJ1-1	TRBV6-2/TRBV6-3	-	CASSYSRGGWLYTEAFF	TGTGCCAGCAGTTACAGCAGGGGAGGGTGGTTGTACACTGAAGCTTTCTTT
-	TRBJ1-1	TRBV4-2	-	CASSQDFEGVAEAFF	TGTGCCAGCAGCCAAGATTTTGAGGGAGTTGCTGAAGCTTTCTTT
-	TRBJ1-5	TRBV2	-	CASTMDRNSNQPQHF	TGTGCCAGCACCATGGACAGAAATAGCAATCAGCCCCAGCATTTT
-	TRBJ2-2	TRBV4-3	TRBD2	CASSQGSGGLTGELFF	TGCGCCAGCAGCCAAGGGAGCGGGGGGTTAACCGGGGAGCTGTTTTTT
-	TRBJ2-3	TRBV10-3	-	CAINLGESDTQYF	TGTGCCATCAACCTTGGGGAGTCAGATACGCAGTATTTT